Presented here are 5 T cell receptor beta chains from one specimen sequenced in a study of early T cells in non-severe SARS-CoV-2 infection. From the 5' RACE reads, TCRdb called clonotypes with MiXCR, one entry per CDR3 protein. The repertoire holds 55,000 to 65,000 distinct CDR3 sequences, with around an eighth as singletons. The material was whole blood, obtained at baseline. The receptors come from an adult who was a healthcare worker with PCR-confirmed SARS-CoV-2 infection or an uninfected control (not recorded which).

This clonotype was counted a few times. The rearrangement joins TRBV4-3 to TRBJ2-1; 7 bases are a match to TRBD2. The CDR3 spans 15 residues. V was pared by 1 base and J by 6 bases, with 6 bases of the junction left unmatched. Per the germline V gene, CDR1 is LGHNA and CDR2 is YSLEER. The CDR3 DNA reads as TGCGCCAGCAGCCAAGTGGGCGGGAGTTCCAATGAGCAGTTCTTC. Translated, it gives CASSQVGGSSNEQFF.

In its sample, this clonotype was seen many times. V and J are TRBV5-4 and TRBJ1-2; D remains ambiguous. The CDR3 has 13 residues. Germline CDR1 is SGHNT and CDR2 is YYREEE (reference sequence). Trimming left V 6 bases short and J 4 bases short, with 13 bases between. The chain's CDR3 is CASTSNRGYGYTF. Here the CDR3 DNA reads TGTGCCAGCACTTCGAACCGGGGCTATGGCTACACCTTC.

This clonotype was counted only a few times. The chain employs TRBV25-1 and TRBJ1-6; no clear D. This CDR3 is built from 16 residues. CDR1 and CDR2 (germline): MGHDK, SYGVNS. V was trimmed by 1 base and J by 0 bases, leaving 7 bases between them. CDR3 nucleotide sequence: TGTGCCAGCAGTGAATTTCGTTACTCCTATAATTCACCCCTCCACTTT. It specifies CASSEFRYSYNSPLHF.

Only a few counts were recorded for this clonotype. This chain joins TRBV7-6 and TRBJ2-1; TRBD2 matches 11 bases. CDR3 size: 16 residues. V shed 1 base and J 10 bases; nucleotides not matched to a gene: 9. CDR1 is SGHVS, CDR2 FNYEAQ, per germline. CDR3 region: CASSLGVAGGPDEQFF. Here the CDR3 DNA reads TGTGCCAGCAGCTTAGGTGTAGCGGGGGGGCCGGACGAGCAGTTCTTC.

The chain links TRBV20-1 to TRBJ1-1; weak D call: TRBD1 (6 bases). V was shortened by 2 bases and J by 0 bases, with 10 bases between the two germline ends. The CDR3 totals 14 residues. The germline gives CDR1 DFQATT, CDR2 SNEGSKA (reference sequence). The CDR3 region has the DNA TGCAGTGCTAGAAGGGGGGCGTTGAACACTGAAGCTTTCTTT. Translated: CSARRGALNTEAFF.